Sequencing of this T cell receptor beta chain was carried out in a study of a mutant IDH1 vaccine in newly diagnosed glioma. The CDR3 is 16 amino acids. Per germline, CDR1 SGHNT and CDR2 YYREEE (reference sequence). J gave up 3 bases and V 0 bases, and 3 bases lay outside the gene matches. Sequencing used immunoSEQ multiplex PCR; TCRdb keeps in-frame clones, though not all of them. The repertoire holds about 51,000 clones, with roughly 73% as singletons. As for this clone: Its antigen is currently unknown.

Described time point: week 5, during vaccination. Every vaccination contained 300 ug of the mutant IDH1 20-mer peptide and was paired with topical imiquimod. Donor tumors were new WHO grade 3 or 4 IDH1-mutant, ATRX-lost astrocytomas. The specimen comprised PBMCs, sampled from a glioma patient whose treatment included an IDH1 peptide vaccine. The genes are TRBV5-4 and TRBJ2-3; 11 nucleotides align to TRBD2. The sequence was obtained from a man in his fifties with glioma. The CDR3 loop reads CASSLGLAGGTDTQYF. The CDR3 DNA reads as TGTGCCAGCAGCTTGGGGCTAGCGGGGGGAACAGATACGCAGTATTTT. The full variable domain, completed using reference TRBV5-4 and TRBJ2-3, is ETGVTQSPTHLIKTRGQQVTLRCSSQSGHNTVSWYQQALGQGPQFIFQYYREEENGRGNFPPRFSGLQFPNYSSELNVNALELDDSALYLCASSLGLAGGTDTQYFGPGTRLTVL.